Listed below are T cell receptor beta chains from one sample, sequenced in a study of blood T cell repertoires in COVID-19. Sequencing used immunoSEQ multiplex PCR; TCRdb keeps in-frame clones, though not all of them. The sample holds roughly 100,000 clones; nearly 90% are singletons and the top ten take approximately 3.1%. What was sequenced was peripheral blood. These TCRs come from a man aged 45-60 years in a cohort sampled during active COVID-19. CDR3s include the opening cysteine and the closing phenylalanine or tryptophan. Each record gives: clone size, V gene, J gene, D gene, CDR3 protein, CDR3 DNA. The D gene is left open where the match is weak. The listing skips clone size in some rows; elsewhere it reads once, few, many or a size class.

size: few
V: TRBV3-1/TRBV3-2
J: TRBJ2-1
D: TRBD1
CDR3: CASSQNRGNEQFF
DNA: TGTGCCAGCAGCCAAAACAGGGGGAATGAGCAGTTCTTC

size: -
V: TRBV29-1
J: TRBJ1-1
D: -
CDR3: CSAATAYTEAFF
DNA: TGCAGCGCAGCGACAGCGTACACTGAAGCTTTCTTT

size: once
V: TRBV18
J: TRBJ2-5
D: -
CDR3: CASSPGTEETQYF
DNA: TGTGCCAGCTCACCAGGCACAGAAGAGACCCAGTACTTC

size: -
V: TRBV4-2
J: TRBJ1-3
D: -
CDR3: CASSQDATAGGNTIYF
DNA: TGTGCCAGCAGCCAAGATGCGACGGCGGGGGGAAACACCATATATTTT

size: -
V: TRBV19
J: TRBJ2-3
D: TRBD2
CDR3: CASAGTSGSPITDTQYF
DNA: TGTGCCAGTGCCGGGACTAGCGGGAGCCCAATCACAGATACGCAGTATTTT

size: -
V: TRBV7-8
J: TRBJ2-1
D: TRBD2
CDR3: CASSLAAWAAGAYNEQFF
DNA: TGTGCCAGCAGCTTAGCAGCTTGGGCAGCGGGGGCATACAATGAGCAGTTCTTC

size: -
V: TRBV5-4
J: TRBJ2-1
D: TRBD2
CDR3: CASSLGGGTLSYNEQFF
DNA: TGTGCCAGCAGCTTGGGGGGGGGAACCCTCTCCTACAATGAGCAGTTCTTC

size: few
V: TRBV27
J: TRBJ2-1
D: TRBD2
CDR3: CASRPGGPTGEQFF
DNA: TGTGCCAGCAGGCCGGGGGGTCCCACAGGAGAGCAGTTCTTC

size: -
V: TRBV5-6
J: TRBJ2-3
D: TRBD1
CDR3: CASSSESRDRAFYTDTQYF
DNA: TGTGCCAGCAGCTCCGAGTCCCGGGACAGGGCCTTTTACACAGATACGCAGTATTTT

size: -
V: TRBV13
J: TRBJ2-1
D: -
CDR3: CASSLGIGGDEQFF
DNA: TGTGCCAGCAGCTTAGGGATCGGGGGAGATGAGCAGTTCTTC

size: -
V: TRBV5-1
J: TRBJ2-2
D: TRBD1
CDR3: CASSALTGGATGELFF
DNA: TGCGCCAGCAGCGCCCTGACAGGGGGGGCGACCGGGGAGCTGTTTTTT

size: -
V: TRBV27
J: TRBJ1-1
D: -
CDR3: CASSLDRGRNTEAFF
DNA: TGTGCCAGCAGTTTAGATAGGGGAAGGAACACTGAAGCTTTCTTT

size: -
V: TRBV7-9
J: TRBJ1-2
D: TRBD1
CDR3: CASSAHRGQDGYTF
DNA: TGTGCCAGCAGCGCCCACAGGGGGCAGGATGGCTACACCTTC

size: -
V: TRBV27
J: TRBJ1-2
D: TRBD1
CDR3: CASSQPGQGAGGYTF
DNA: TGTGCCAGCAGTCAGCCGGGACAGGGGGCGGGTGGCTACACCTTC

size: -
V: TRBV2
J: TRBJ1-2
D: -
CDR3: CASSPGGGILTGYTF
DNA: TGTGCCAGCAGCCCCGGGGGGGGGATTCTGACGGGCTACACCTTC

size: -
V: TRBV28
J: TRBJ2-3
D: -
CDR3: CASRVQGGNTQYF
DNA: TGTGCCAGCAGAGTACAGGGTGGGAATACGCAGTATTTT

size: once
V: TRBV29-1
J: TRBJ1-2
D: -
CDR3: CSVARRTGGYTF
DNA: TGCAGCGTTGCGCGCAGGACGGGAGGCTACACCTTC

size: -
V: TRBV3-1/TRBV3-2
J: TRBJ2-1
D: TRBD2
CDR3: CASSVAGGPDEQFF
DNA: TGTGCCAGCAGCGTGGCGGGGGGTCCCGATGAGCAGTTCTTC

size: -
V: TRBV18
J: TRBJ2-2
D: TRBD1
CDR3: CASSPRQGNTGELFF
DNA: TGTGCCAGCTCACCACGACAGGGTAACACCGGGGAGCTGTTTTTT

size: -
V: TRBV19
J: TRBJ1-2
D: -
CDR3: CASTRGRGDSNYGYTF
DNA: TGTGCCAGTACGCGCGGGCGGGGGGACTCTAACTATGGCTACACCTTC

size: once
V: TRBV11-3
J: TRBJ2-1
D: -
CDR3: CASSRGQTDEQFF
DNA: TGTGCCAGCAGCCGTGGACAAACTGATGAGCAGTTCTTC

size: -
V: TRBV6-5
J: TRBJ2-2
D: -
CDR3: CASSLSTGELFF
DNA: TGTGCCAGCAGCCTAAGCACCGGGGAGCTGTTTTTT

size: -
V: TRBV28
J: TRBJ2-1
D: TRBD2
CDR3: CASSLAGGHGEQFF
DNA: TGTGCCAGCAGTTTGGCGGGGGGGCATGGTGAGCAGTTCTTC

size: -
V: TRBV7-2
J: TRBJ1-3
D: TRBD1
CDR3: CASSLGQGTGNTIYF
DNA: TGTGCCAGCAGCCTGGGACAGGGAACTGGAAACACCATATATTTT

size: -
V: TRBV7-2
J: TRBJ1-3
D: -
CDR3: CASSLGVSGNTIYF
DNA: TGTGCCAGCAGCTTAGGAGTCTCTGGAAACACCATATATTTT

size: -
V: TRBV3-1/TRBV3-2
J: TRBJ2-2
D: -
CDR3: CASSQYGGTNTGELFF
DNA: TGTGCCAGCAGCCAATACGGAGGGACGAACACCGGGGAGCTGTTTTTT

size: -
V: TRBV4-3
J: TRBJ2-3
D: TRBD2
CDR3: CASSQGIAGGFVDTQYF
DNA: TGCGCCAGCAGCCAAGGGATAGCGGGGGGTTTTGTAGATACGCAGTATTTT

size: -
V: TRBV5-8
J: TRBJ2-5
D: TRBD2
CDR3: CASAPLVLAEETQYF
DNA: TGTGCCAGCGCCCCCTTGGTACTAGCGGAAGAGACCCAGTACTTC

size: once
V: TRBV27
J: TRBJ2-5
D: TRBD1
CDR3: CASSIGGTGVQTQYF
DNA: TGTGCCAGCAGTATCGGAGGGACAGGGGTCCAGACCCAGTACTTC

size: -
V: TRBV5-4
J: TRBJ1-2
D: TRBD1
CDR3: CASRPGTEYGYTF
DNA: TGTGCCAGCAGACCCGGGACAGAGTATGGCTACACCTTC

size: -
V: TRBV15
J: TRBJ2-2
D: TRBD1
CDR3: CATSKQGAWGGELFF
DNA: TGTGCCACCAGCAAACAGGGGGCCTGGGGCGGGGAGCTGTTTTTT

size: -
V: TRBV15
J: TRBJ2-1
D: -
CDR3: CATSTGLSSYNEQFF
DNA: TGTGCCACCAGCACGGGACTGAGCTCCTACAATGAGCAGTTCTTC

size: -
V: TRBV2
J: TRBJ1-5
D: -
CDR3: CASSDSVNQPQHF
DNA: TGTGCCAGCTCCGACAGCGTCAATCAGCCCCAGCATTTT